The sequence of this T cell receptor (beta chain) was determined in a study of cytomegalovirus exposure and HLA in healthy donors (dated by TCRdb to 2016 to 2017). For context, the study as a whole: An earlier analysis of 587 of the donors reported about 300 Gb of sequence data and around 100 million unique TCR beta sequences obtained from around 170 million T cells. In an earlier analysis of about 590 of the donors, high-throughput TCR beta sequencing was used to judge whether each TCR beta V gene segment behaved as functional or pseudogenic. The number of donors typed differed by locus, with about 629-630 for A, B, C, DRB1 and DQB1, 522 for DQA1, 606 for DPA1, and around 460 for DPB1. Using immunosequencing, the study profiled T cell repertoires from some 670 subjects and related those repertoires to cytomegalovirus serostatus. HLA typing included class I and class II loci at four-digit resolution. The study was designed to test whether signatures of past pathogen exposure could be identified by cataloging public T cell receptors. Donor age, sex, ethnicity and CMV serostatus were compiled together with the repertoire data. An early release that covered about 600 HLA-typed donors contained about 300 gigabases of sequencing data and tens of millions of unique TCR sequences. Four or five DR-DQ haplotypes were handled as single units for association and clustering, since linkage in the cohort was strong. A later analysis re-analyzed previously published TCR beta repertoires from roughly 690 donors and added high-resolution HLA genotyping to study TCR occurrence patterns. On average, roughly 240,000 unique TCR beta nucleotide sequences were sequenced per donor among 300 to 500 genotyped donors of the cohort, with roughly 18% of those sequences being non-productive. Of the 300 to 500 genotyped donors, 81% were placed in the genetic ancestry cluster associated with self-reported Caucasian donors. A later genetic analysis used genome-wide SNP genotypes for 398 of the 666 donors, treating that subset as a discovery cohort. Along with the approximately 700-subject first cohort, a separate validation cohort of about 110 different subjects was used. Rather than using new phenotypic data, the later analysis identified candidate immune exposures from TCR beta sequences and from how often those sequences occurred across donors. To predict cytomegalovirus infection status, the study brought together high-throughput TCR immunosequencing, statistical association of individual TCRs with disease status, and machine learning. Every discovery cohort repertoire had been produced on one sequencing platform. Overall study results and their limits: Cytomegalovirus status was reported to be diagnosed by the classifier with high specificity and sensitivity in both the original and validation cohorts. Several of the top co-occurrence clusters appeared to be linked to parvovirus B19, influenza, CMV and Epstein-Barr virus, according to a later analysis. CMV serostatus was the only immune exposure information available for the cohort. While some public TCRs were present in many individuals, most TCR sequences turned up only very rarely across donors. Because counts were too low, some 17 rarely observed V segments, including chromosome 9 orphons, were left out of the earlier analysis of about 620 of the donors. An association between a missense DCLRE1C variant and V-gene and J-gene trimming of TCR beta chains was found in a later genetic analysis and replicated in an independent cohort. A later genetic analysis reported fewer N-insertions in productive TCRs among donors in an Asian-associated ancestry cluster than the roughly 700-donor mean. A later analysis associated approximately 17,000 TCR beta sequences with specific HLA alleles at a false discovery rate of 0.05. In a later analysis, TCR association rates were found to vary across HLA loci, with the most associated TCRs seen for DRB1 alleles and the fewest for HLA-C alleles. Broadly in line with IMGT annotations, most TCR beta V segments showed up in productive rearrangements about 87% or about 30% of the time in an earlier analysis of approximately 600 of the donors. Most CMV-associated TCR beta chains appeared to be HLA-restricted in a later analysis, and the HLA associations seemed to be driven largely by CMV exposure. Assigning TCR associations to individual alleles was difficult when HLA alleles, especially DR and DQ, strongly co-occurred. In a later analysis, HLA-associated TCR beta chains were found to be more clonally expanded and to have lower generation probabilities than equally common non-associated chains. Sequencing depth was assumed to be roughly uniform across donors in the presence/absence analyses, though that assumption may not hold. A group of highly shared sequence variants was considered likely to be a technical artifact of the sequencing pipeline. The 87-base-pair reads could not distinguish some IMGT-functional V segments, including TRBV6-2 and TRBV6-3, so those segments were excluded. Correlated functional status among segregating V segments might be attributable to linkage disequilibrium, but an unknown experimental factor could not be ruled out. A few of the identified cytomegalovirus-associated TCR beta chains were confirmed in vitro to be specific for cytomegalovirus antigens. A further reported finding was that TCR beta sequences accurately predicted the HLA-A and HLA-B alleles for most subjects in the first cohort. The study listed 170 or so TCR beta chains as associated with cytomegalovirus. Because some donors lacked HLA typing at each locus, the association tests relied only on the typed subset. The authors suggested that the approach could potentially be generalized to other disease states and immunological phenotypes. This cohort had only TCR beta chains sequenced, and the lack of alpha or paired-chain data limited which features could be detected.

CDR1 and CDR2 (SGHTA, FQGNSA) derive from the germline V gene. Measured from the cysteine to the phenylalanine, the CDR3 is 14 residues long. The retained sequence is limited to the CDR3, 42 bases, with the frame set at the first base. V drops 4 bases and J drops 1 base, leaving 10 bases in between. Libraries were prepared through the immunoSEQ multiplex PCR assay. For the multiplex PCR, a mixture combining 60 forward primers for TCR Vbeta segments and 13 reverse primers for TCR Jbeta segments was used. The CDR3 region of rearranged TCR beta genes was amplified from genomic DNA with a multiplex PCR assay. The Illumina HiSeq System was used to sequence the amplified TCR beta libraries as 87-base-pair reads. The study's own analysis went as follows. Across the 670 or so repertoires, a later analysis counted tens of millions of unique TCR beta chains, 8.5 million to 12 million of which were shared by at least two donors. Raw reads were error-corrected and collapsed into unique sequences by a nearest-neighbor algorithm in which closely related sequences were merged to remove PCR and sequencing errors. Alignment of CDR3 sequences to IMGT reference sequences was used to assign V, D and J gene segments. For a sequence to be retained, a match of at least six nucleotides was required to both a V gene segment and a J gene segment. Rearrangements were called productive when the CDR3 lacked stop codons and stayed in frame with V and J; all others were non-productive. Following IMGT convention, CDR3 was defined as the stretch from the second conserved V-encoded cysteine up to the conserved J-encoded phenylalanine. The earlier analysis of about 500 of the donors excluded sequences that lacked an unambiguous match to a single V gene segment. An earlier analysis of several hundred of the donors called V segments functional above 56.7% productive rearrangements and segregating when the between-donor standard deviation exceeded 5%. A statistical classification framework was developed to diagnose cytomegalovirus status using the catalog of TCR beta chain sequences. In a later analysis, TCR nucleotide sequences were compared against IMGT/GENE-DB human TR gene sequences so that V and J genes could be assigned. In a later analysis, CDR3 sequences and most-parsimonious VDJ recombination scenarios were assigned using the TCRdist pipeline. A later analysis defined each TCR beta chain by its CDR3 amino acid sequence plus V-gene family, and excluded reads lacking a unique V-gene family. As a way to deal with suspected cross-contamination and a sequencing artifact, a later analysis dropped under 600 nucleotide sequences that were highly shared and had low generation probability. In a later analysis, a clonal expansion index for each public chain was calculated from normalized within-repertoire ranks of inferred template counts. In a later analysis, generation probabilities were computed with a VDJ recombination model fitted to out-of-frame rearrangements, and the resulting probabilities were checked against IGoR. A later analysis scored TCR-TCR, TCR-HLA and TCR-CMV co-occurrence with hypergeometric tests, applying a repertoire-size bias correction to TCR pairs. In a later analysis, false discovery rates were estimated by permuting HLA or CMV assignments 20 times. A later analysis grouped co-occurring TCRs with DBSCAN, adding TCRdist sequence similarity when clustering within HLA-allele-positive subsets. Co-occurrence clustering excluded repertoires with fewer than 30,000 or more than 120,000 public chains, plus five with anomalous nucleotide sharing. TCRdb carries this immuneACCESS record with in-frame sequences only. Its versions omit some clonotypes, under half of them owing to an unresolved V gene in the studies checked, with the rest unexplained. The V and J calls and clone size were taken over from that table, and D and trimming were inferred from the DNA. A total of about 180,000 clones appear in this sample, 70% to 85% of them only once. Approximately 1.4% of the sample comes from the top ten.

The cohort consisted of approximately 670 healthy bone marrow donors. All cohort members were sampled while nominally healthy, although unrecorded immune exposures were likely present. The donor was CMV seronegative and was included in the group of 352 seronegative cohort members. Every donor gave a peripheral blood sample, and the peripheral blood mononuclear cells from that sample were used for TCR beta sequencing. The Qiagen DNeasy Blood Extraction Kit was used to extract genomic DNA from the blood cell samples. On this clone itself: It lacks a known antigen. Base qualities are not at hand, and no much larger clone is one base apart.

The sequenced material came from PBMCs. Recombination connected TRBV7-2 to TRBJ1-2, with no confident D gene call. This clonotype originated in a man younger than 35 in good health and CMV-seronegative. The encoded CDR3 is CASSYRQLNYGYTF. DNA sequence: TGTGCCAGCAGCTACCGACAACTTAACTATGGCTACACCTTC.